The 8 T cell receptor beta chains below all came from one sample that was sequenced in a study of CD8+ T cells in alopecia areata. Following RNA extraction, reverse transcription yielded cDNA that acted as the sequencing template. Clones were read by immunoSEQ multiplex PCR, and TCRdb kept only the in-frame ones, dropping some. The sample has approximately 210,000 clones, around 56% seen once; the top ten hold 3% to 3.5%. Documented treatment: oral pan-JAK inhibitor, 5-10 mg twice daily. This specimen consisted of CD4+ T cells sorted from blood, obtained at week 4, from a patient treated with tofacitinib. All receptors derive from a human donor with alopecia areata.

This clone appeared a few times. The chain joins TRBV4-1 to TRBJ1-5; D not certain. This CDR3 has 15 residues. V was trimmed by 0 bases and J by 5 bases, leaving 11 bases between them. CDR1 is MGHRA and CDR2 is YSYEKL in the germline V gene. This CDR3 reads CASSQEGMPDQPQHF. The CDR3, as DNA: TGCGCCAGCAGCCAAGAGGGGATGCCCGATCAGCCCCAGCATTTT.

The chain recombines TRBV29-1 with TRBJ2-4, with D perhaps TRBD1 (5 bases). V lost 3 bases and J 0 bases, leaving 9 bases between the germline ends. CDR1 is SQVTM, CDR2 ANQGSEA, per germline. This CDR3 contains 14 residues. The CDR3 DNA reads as TGCAGCGTTGACAGGGTGCTAGCCAAAAACATTCAGTACTTC. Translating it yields CSVDRVLAKNIQYF.

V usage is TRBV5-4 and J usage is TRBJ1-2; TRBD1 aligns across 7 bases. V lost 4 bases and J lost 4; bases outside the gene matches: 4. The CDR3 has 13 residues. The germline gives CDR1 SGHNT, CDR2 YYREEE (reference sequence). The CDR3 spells CASSPDRAYGYTF. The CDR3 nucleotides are TGTGCCAGCAGCCCCGACAGGGCCTATGGCTACACCTTC.

CDR3 protein: CASSLSQVQETQYF. The CDR3 DNA follows: TGTGCCAGCAGCTTAAGCCAGGTACAAGAGACCCAGTACTTC. The chain joins TRBV7-6 to TRBJ2-5, with unresolved D. Germline-derived CDR1 and CDR2 are SGHVS and FNYEAQ. Trimming left V 2 bases short and J 2 bases short, with 9 bases between. This CDR3 has 14 residues.

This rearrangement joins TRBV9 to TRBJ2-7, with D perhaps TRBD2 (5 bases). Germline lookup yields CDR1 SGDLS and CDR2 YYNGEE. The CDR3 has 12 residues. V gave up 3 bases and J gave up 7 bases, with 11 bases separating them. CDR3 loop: CASSASGEEQYF. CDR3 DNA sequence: TGTGCCAGCAGCGCCTCCGGGGAGGAGCAGTACTTC. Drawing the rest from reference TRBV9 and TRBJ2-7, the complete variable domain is DSGVTQTPKHLITATGQRVTLRCSPRSGDLSVYWYQQSLDQGLQFLIQYYNGEERAKGNILERFSAQQFPDLHSELNLSSLELGDSALYFCASSASGEEQYFGPGTRLTVT.

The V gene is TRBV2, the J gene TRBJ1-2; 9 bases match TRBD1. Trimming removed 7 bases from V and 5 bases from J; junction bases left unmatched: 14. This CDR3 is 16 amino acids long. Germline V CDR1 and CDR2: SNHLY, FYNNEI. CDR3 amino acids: CASKESLRDRAYGYTF. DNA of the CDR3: TGTGCCAGCAAGGAGAGTCTCCGGGACAGGGCTTATGGCTACACCTTC.

The CDR3 reads CAWSVRPGHRNYGYTF. The CDR3 DNA reads TGTGCCTGGAGTGTACGCCCGGGACATCGAAACTATGGCTACACCTTC. J is TRBJ1-2 and V is TRBV30, with a tentative D call TRBD1 (6 bases). The CDR3 is 16 residues long. The germline V gene encodes CDR1 GTSNPN and CDR2 SVGIG (reference sequence). V gave up 0 bases and J gave up 2 bases, with 16 bases separating them.

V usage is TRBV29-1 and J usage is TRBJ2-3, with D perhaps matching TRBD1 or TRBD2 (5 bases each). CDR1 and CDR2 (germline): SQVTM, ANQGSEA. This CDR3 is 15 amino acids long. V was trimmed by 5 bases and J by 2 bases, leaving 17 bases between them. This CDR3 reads CSVTSRDHNTDTQYF. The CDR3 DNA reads TGCAGCGTTACCTCCCGGGACCACAACACAGATACGCAGTATTTT.